The clone carrying this TCR beta chain was seen a few times. The data were obtained in a study of cytomegalovirus exposure and HLA in healthy donors. CDR3 size: 12 residues. The germline V gene encodes CDR1 SGHDN and CDR2 FVKESK. Trimming cost V 5 bases and J 3 bases, with 8 bases left between them. The PCR had 60 Vbeta and 13 Jbeta primers. Produced via immunoSEQ multiplex PCR; TCRdb's table is partial and in-frame only. The repertoire holds approximately 170,000 clones, with approximately 80% as singletons. The sequence came from a male donor in good health and CMV-seronegative. The V and J genes are TRBV14 and TRBJ2-7; maybe TRBD1 (5 bases). The material sequenced was PBMCs. CDR3 nucleotides: TGTGCCAGCAGCTCAGGGTTCTACGAGCAGTACTTC. Translated, it gives CASSSGFYEQYF.